This T cell receptor beta chain was recorded in a study of T-cell reconstitution after alpha-beta-depleted transplantation in children. This clonotype has a handful of counts. The junction had 9 bases not matched to a gene; V was cut back by 1 base and J by 10 bases. Germline assignment: CDR1 SGHRS and CDR2 YFSETQ. This CDR3 contains 16 residues. During its preparation, the TCRbeta library received unique molecular identifiers. Each CDR3 protein is one row after TCRdb ran MiXCR on the PCR reads. The repertoire holds about 540,000 distinct CDR3 sequences, with around 18% as singletons. The rearrangement links TRBV5-1 to TRBJ2-1; 12 bases agree with TRBD2. This receptor was obtained from a human donor who donated a stem cell graft to a child with acute lymphoblastic leukemia. This specimen was PBMCs from the stem cell graft donor, taken from the stem cell graft. The CDR3 DNA reads as TGCGCCAGCAGCTTGAGCCGACTAGCGGGAGAGAACGAGCAGTTCTTC. It is translated as CASSLSRLAGENEQFF.